The 24 T cell receptor beta chains below all came from one sample that was sequenced in a study of shared clonotypes between healthy human individuals. Profiled with immunoSEQ multiplex PCR; TCRdb holds only in-frame clones, not every one. This sample carries about 330,000 clones, about 74% of them seen once, and the ten largest clones take about a tenth. Sequenced sample: memory CD4+ T cells sorted from blood. Specified subset: CD45RA-negative fraction. These receptors came from a man aged 25 to 40 in good health.

This clone was recorded at least ten times. The V call is TRBV4-2, the J call TRBJ1-2; 8 bases align to TRBD1. Germline trimming cut 10 bases from V and 9 bases from J; bases unmatched to any gene: 16. The V gene's germline CDR1 is LGHNA and CDR2 YNFKEQ. CDR3 length equals 14 residues. The CDR3 nucleotides are TGTGCCAACTCCGCCCGACAGGGGTCGACGCGCTACACCTTC. Protein product: CANSARQGSTRYTF.

The CDR3 here is CASSATSGSWIGNEQFF. CDR3 DNA: TGTGCCAGCAGCGCGACTAGCGGGAGCTGGATCGGCAATGAGCAGTTCTTC. The chain carries TRBV7-8 and TRBJ2-1, with 12 positions matching TRBD2. The germline CDR1 and CDR2 sequences are SGHVS and FQNEAQ. The CDR3 loop spans 17 amino acids. V was clipped by 5 bases and J by 6 bases; unmatched bases: 11. The full variable domain, in which reference TRBV7-8 and TRBJ2-1 provide the parts outside the CDR3, is GAGVSQSPRYKVAKRGQDVALRCDPISGHVSLFWYQQALGQGPEFLTYFQNEAQLDKSGLPSDRFFAERPEGSVSTLKIQRTQQEDSAVYLCASSATSGSWIGNEQFFGPGTRLTVL.

The genes are TRBV19 and TRBJ2-7, with 10 bases aligning to TRBD2. The ends lost 5 bases at V and 0 bases at J; junction bases unmatched: 22. This CDR3 is built from 21 residues. In germline, CDR1 is LNHDA, CDR2 SQIVND (reference sequence). The DNA for the CDR3 is TGTGCCAGTAGTTCCTACAGCACCGGGACTAGCGCACGCCCAATCTCCTACGAGCAGTACTTC. Amino acids: CASSSYSTGTSARPISYEQYF.

This sequence joins TRBV13 and TRBJ1-4; TRBD1 agrees at 7 bases. V shed 7 bases and J 5 bases; nucleotides not matched to a gene: 7. The CDR3 extends over 14 amino acids. Looked up from germline, CDR1 is PRHDT and CDR2 is FYEKMQ (reference sequence). The CDR3 here is CASTLTGRNEKLFF. CDR3 in DNA: TGTGCCAGCACCCTGACAGGGAGAAATGAAAAACTGTTTTTT.

The J gene is TRBJ2-2, the V gene TRBV18, with TRBD1 matching over 9 bases. The V segment lost 7 bases and the J segment 1 base; nucleotides outside the gene matches: 10. Germline V CDR1 and CDR2: KGHSH, LQKENI. CDR3 size: 17 residues. CDR3 loop: CASLRNMGQGNTGELFF. The CDR3 nucleotides are TGTGCCAGCTTGAGAAACATGGGACAGGGGAACACCGGGGAGCTGTTTTTT.

The chain combines TRBV20-1 with TRBJ2-3; D remains ambiguous. Trimming took 6 bases from V and 6 from J, leaving 10 bases between them. The length of the CDR3 is 11 residues. Germline CDR1 DFQATT, CDR2 SNEGSKA (reference sequence). CDR3 sequence reads: CSAPSWDTQYF. CDR3 nucleotide sequence: TGCAGTGCCCCATCCTGGGATACGCAGTATTTT.

V gene TRBV11-2 combines with J gene TRBJ2-4; 10 positions agree with TRBD1. This CDR3 is built from 15 residues. The V gene end was trimmed by 11 bases and the J gene end by 5 bases; junction bases not matched to a gene: 12. CDR1 and CDR2 from the germline V gene are SGHAT and FQNNGV. The CDR3 spells CAGFRQGAVQNIQYF. The CDR3 nucleotides are TGTGCCGGATTTCGACAGGGGGCCGTCCAAAACATTCAGTACTTC.

For the CDR3, the DNA is TGTGCCAGCAGGCCAGGGACAGTCTATGGCTACACCTTC. It specifies CASRPGTVYGYTF. The J gene is TRBJ1-2, the V gene TRBV28; 7 bases fit TRBD1. The germline CDR1 and CDR2 sequences are MDHEN and SYDVKM. V lost 6 bases and J lost 4; bases outside the gene matches: 5. The CDR3 is made up of 13 amino acids.

The genes are TRBV29-1 and TRBJ2-1; tentative D call: TRBD2 (6 bases). This CDR3 comprises 14 residues. The germline CDR1 and CDR2 sequences are SQVTM and ANQGSEA. Trimming took off 6 bases at V and 2 bases at J, with 14 bases between the two ends. CDR3 residues: CSVGVTSAYNEQFF. The CDR3 region has the DNA TGCAGCGTGGGGGTGACTAGTGCCTACAATGAGCAGTTCTTC.

The genes are TRBV5-1 and TRBJ2-2, with D possibly being TRBD1 (6 bases). The CDR3 consists of 15 residues. Germline V CDR1 and CDR2: SGHRS, YFSETQ. With 4 bases removed from V and 4 bases from J, the gap between germline ends came to 14 bases. This CDR3 is CASSPTGWITGELFF. In DNA, the CDR3 is TGCGCCAGCAGCCCTACAGGGTGGATCACCGGGGAGCTGTTTTTT.

In this sample, this clone turned up many times. The chain employs TRBV15 and TRBJ1-2; 8 positions agree with TRBD1. The CDR3 consists of 15 residues. Per germline, CDR1 LNHNV and CDR2 YYDKDF (reference sequence). Unmatched junction bases numbered 8, after V lost 3 bases and J lost 5 bases. CDR3 DNA sequence: TGTGCCACCAGCAGTCCGGACAGGGCCTTTTATGGCTACACCTTC. It translates to CATSSPDRAFYGYTF. Complete variable domain (other parts from reference TRBV15 and TRBJ1-2): DAMVIQNPRYQVTQFGKPVTLSCSQTLNHNVMYWYQQKSSQAPKLLFHYYDKDFNNEADTPDNFQSRRPNTSFCFLDIRSPGLGDTAMYLCATSSPDRAFYGYTFGSGTRLTVV.

The V gene is TRBV7-6, the J gene TRBJ2-1; D is unresolved. Between the trimmed V and J ends, which lost 3 bases and 5 bases, there was a span of 11 bases. Germline CDR1 reads SGHVS; CDR2 reads FNYEAQ. This CDR3 contains 14 residues. The CDR3 spells CASSLNGPDNEQFF. The CDR3 nucleotides read TGTGCCAGCAGCTTGAACGGCCCTGACAATGAGCAGTTCTTC.

This clone is a singleton in its sample. This rearrangement joins TRBV11-2 to TRBJ2-5; D is tentatively TRBD1 or TRBD2 (5 bases each). The CDR3 extends over 12 amino acids. V gave up 3 bases and J gave up 5 bases, with 7 bases separating them. Germline CDR1 and CDR2: SGHAT and FQNNGV. The CDR3 sequence: CASSFWGETQYF. CDR3 nucleotide sequence: TGTGCCAGCAGCTTCTGGGGGGAGACCCAGTACTTC. The full variable domain, rest sourced from reference TRBV11-2 and TRBJ2-5, is EAGVAQSPRYKIIEKRQSVAFWCNPISGHATLYWYQQILGQGPKLLIQFQNNGVVDDSQLPKDRFSAERLKGVDSTLKIQPAKLEDSAVYLCASSFWGETQYFGPGTRLLVL.

Points on this clone: A much larger clonotype is one base distant, so this may be a read error. This chain links TRBV11-2 with TRBJ2-3; D is undetermined. This CDR3 contains 12 residues. The germline V gene encodes CDR1 SGHAT and CDR2 FQNNGV. V lost 0 bases and J 4 bases, leaving 2 bases between the germline ends. CDR3 nucleotides: TGTGCCAGCAGCTTAGACTCAGATACGCAGTATTTT. This codes for CASSLDSDTQYF. The full variable domain, its missing parts supplied by reference TRBV11-2 and TRBJ2-3, is EAGVAQSPRYKIIEKRQSVAFWCNPISGHATLYWYQQILGQGPKLLIQFQNNGVVDDSQLPKDRFSAERLKGVDSTLKIQPAKLEDSAVYLCASSLDSDTQYFGPGTRLTVL.

This clone was seen a handful of times. This chain links TRBV6-4 with TRBJ2-7; D may be TRBD2 (6 bases). The CDR3 runs to 15 residues. Germline CDR1 MRHNA, CDR2 SNTAGT. V was clipped by 6 bases and J by 1 base, with 16 bases between them. The CDR3 loop is CASSKSGTGSYEQYF. The DNA for the CDR3 is TGTGCCAGCAGCAAATCCGGGACTGGTTCCTACGAGCAGTACTTC.

This chain uses TRBV28 with TRBJ2-1; perhaps TRBD2 as D (6 bases). V shed 7 bases and J shed 7 bases, with 14 bases lying between them. Germline loops: CDR1 MDHEN, CDR2 SYDVKM. This CDR3 has 13 amino acids. CDR3 DNA sequence: TGTGCCAGCATTGGGAGGACGGGAAATGAGCAGTTCTTC. Translation gives CASIGRTGNEQFF.

The CDR3 bases are TGTGCCAGCAGCTTGAGGGGGTCAGGGCGCTATGGCTACACCTTC. This encodes CASSLRGSGRYGYTF. This sequence joins TRBV5-4 and TRBJ1-2; possible D gene TRBD1, 6 bases. The germline V and J ends were trimmed by 1 base and 4 bases, with 14 bases remaining between them. Germline CDR1 is SGHNT and CDR2 is YYREEE (reference sequence). CDR3 size: 15 residues.

The gene calls are TRBV28 and TRBJ2-7, with TRBD2 matching over 7 bases. V was clipped by 5 bases and J by 7 bases; unmatched bases: 5. CDR3 length: 12 amino acids. CDR1 and CDR2 from the germline V gene are MDHEN and SYDVKM. The CDR3 loop reads CASSPPGGEQYF. The DNA for the CDR3 is TGTGCCAGCAGTCCCCCGGGAGGAGAGCAGTACTTC. Variable domain in full (rest from reference TRBV28 and TRBJ2-7): DVKVTQSSRYLVKRTGEKVFLECVQDMDHENMFWYRQDPGLGLRLIYFSYDVKMKEKGDIPEGYSVSREKKERFSLILESASTNQTSMYLCASSPPGGEQYFGPGTRLTVT.

The V gene is TRBV4-2, the J gene TRBJ2-7; 8 positions agree with TRBD2. The V and J ends lost 0 bases and 4 bases, in that order; junction bases with no gene match: 5. Germline CDR1 is LGHNA and CDR2 is YNFKEQ. There are 15 residues in the CDR3. Written as DNA, the CDR3 is TGTGCCAGCAGCCAAGACAGCGGGAGCGAATACGAGCAGTACTTC. Its translation is CASSQDSGSEYEQYF.

This chain links TRBV6-6 with TRBJ2-7; D is uncertain. Trimming took off 9 bases at V and 0 bases at J, with 15 bases between the two ends. The CDR3 runs 14 residues. Germline V CDR1 and CDR2: MNHNY, SVGAGI (reference sequence). This CDR3 reads CASSRTASSYEQYF. The CDR3 DNA reads as TGTGCCAGTTCCCGGACGGCGAGCTCCTACGAGCAGTACTTC.

The V gene is TRBV27, the J gene TRBJ2-3; tentatively, D is TRBD2 (6 bases). The germline gives CDR1 MNHEY, CDR2 SMNVEV (reference sequence). The V and J ends lost 6 bases and 2 bases respectively, with 15 bases between them. The CDR3 runs 15 residues. CDR3 sequence (DNA): TGTGCCAGCAGACTGGCCAGGGAGGACACAGATACGCAGTATTTT. It yields the protein CASRLAREDTDTQYF.

The gene calls are TRBV5-4 and TRBJ2-3; TRBD2 aligns across 15 bases. The ends lost 0 bases at V and 3 bases at J; junction bases unmatched: 8. The CDR3 spans 19 residues. CDR1 and CDR2 from the germline V gene are SGHNT and YYREEE (reference sequence). The CDR3 loop is CASSLGGLAGGSYTDTQYF. The CDR3 DNA is TGTGCCAGCAGCTTGGGCGGACTAGCGGGAGGGTCGTATACAGATACGCAGTATTTT. Looking up the rest from reference TRBV5-4 and TRBJ2-3 gives the full variable domain: ETGVTQSPTHLIKTRGQQVTLRCSSQSGHNTVSWYQQALGQGPQFIFQYYREEENGRGNFPPRFSGLQFPNYSSELNVNALELDDSALYLCASSLGGLAGGSYTDTQYFGPGTRLTVL.

The chain has TRBV28 and TRBJ2-7, with TRBD1 matching 8 bases. The CDR3 loop spans 15 amino acids. Germline V gene sequence: CDR1 MDHEN, CDR2 SYDVKM. V trimming: 6 bases; J trimming: 3 bases; junction bases outside the gene matches: 10. The CDR3 loop is CASRLRSGTGYEQYF. The DNA for the CDR3 is TGTGCCAGCAGACTTCGTTCTGGGACAGGCTACGAGCAGTACTTC.

The rearrangement joins TRBV28 to TRBJ2-1; the D call may be TRBD1 or TRBD2 (6 bases each). The CDR3 is 16 amino acids. CDR1 and CDR2 (germline): MDHEN, SYDVKM. Deletions cut 2 bases from V and 6 bases from J, with 17 bases between. The CDR3: CASSLGGHGGLNEQFF. The CDR3 region has the DNA TGTGCCAGCAGTTTAGGGGGACACGGGGGACTCAATGAGCAGTTCTTC.